This T cell receptor (beta chain) was sequenced for a study of shared clonotypes between healthy human individuals. Original processing methods: Filtering of immunoSEQ junctional sequences could not match full-length read filtering. Sequencing was performed with immunoSEQ multiplex PCR; in TCRdb, only in-frame clones are kept and a portion is missing. Clone size and V and J calls were adopted from that table, with D and trimming inferred from the DNA. This table holds about 2 million clones, over 85% found once. The CDR3 sequence is 13 residues long. Germline lookup yields CDR1 LNHDA and CDR2 SQIVND (reference sequence). Trimming took 3 bases from V and 4 from J, leaving 9 bases between them. It was CD45RO-negative cells, positively selected for CCR7, that made up naive CD8 cells, with terminally differentiated effector memory CD45RA+ cells excluded.

The rearrangement joins TRBV19 to TRBJ1-1; D gene ambiguous. The clonotype comes from a man younger than 35 in good health. Source material: naive CD8+ T cells sorted from blood. The CDR3 DNA follows: TGTGCCAGTAGTATGGGTCAGGTCACTGAAGCTTTCTTT. It is translated as CASSMGQVTEAFF.